A single sample gave rise to the 2 T cell receptor beta chains below, sequenced in a study of cytomegalovirus exposure and HLA in healthy donors. PCR involved 60 Vbeta and 13 Jbeta primers. Sequencing used immunoSEQ multiplex PCR; TCRdb keeps in-frame clones, though not all of them. This sample's table has 110,000 to 150,000 clones. The specimen sequenced was PBMCs. The receptors derive from a male donor in good health and CMV-seronegative.

The chain joins TRBV6-5 to TRBJ1-1; D unresolved. Germline CDR1 is MNHEY and CDR2 is SVGAGI. V shed 8 bases and J shed 3 bases, with 13 bases lying between them. CDR3 length: 13 residues. CDR3: CASLRIGYTEAFF. The CDR3 bases are TGTGCCAGCTTGAGGATTGGGTACACTGAAGCTTTCTTT.

The gene calls are TRBV5-1 and TRBJ1-2; 10 bases agree with TRBD1. Germline CDR1 is SGHRS and CDR2 is YFSETQ. The CDR3 spans 12 residues. The ends lost 4 bases at V and 13 bases at J; junction bases unmatched: 7. The CDR3 spells CASSADRGLPTF. CDR3 in DNA: TGCGCCAGCAGCGCCGACAGGGGGCTTCCCACCTTC.